This TCR beta chain was identified during a study of PD-1 blockade in mismatch repair-deficient tumors. Overall study: Enrolled about 2013-2016, patients had progressing, pretreated mismatch repair-deficient cancers of 12 types.

Points on this clone: Its target is unknown.

The TCR-sequenced patients were a few responders to pembrolizumab. Between the trimmed V and J ends, which lost 8 bases and 1 base, there was a span of 15 bases. This CDR3 has 15 residues. The germline V gene encodes CDR1 MNHNS and CDR2 SASEGT. Libraries were prepared by immunoSEQ multiplex PCR; TCRdb keeps only in-frame clonotypes and omits some of them. The sample consists of under 50,000 clones, more than 65% of them appearing once. Study results and caveats: Tumor-resident clones, often absent from pretreatment blood, expanded after pembrolizumab and then contracted.

The chain links TRBV6-1 to TRBJ1-5, with D unresolved. The source of this sequence is an adult with mismatch repair-deficient cancer. The sequenced sample was PBMCs, obtained before pembrolizumab treatment. CDR3 residues: CASVKGMGSNQPQHF. The CDR3 bases are TGTGCCAGCGTGAAAGGGATGGGGAGCAATCAGCCCCAGCATTTT.